One sample yielded the 3 T cell receptor beta chains listed below, sequenced in a study of technical replicates of blood from a handful of donors. TCRdb's copy holds only in-frame clones and misses some; the assay was immunoSEQ multiplex PCR. The repertoire holds approximately 70,000 clones, with 85% to 95% as singletons. Source material: T cells isolated from PBMCs. The receptors were sampled from a human donor in good health.

The chain recombines TRBV6-6 with TRBJ2-4; 7 bases are shared with TRBD1. There are 16 residues in the CDR3. The V and J ends lost 0 bases and 5 bases, in that order; junction bases with no gene match: 7. Germline CDR1 and CDR2: MNHNY and SVGAGI (reference sequence). The chain's CDR3 is CASSYSSGGIQNIQYF. CDR3 in DNA: TGTGCCAGCAGTTACTCTTCAGGGGGAATCCAAAACATTCAGTACTTC.

The chain has TRBV30 and TRBJ1-2; tentative D call: TRBD1 (6 bases). Trimming left V 3 bases short and J 4 bases short, with 9 bases between. The CDR3 is made up of 12 amino acids. Germline CDR1 reads GTSNPN; CDR2 reads SVGIG (reference sequence). The CDR3 here is CAWRQGPYGYTF. The CDR3 DNA reads as TGTGCCTGGAGACAGGGCCCCTATGGCTACACCTTC.

The rearrangement links TRBV5-1 to TRBJ1-1, with D possibly matching TRBD1 (6 bases). V was cut by 7 bases and J by 7 bases, with 17 bases left in between. The CDR3 consists of 13 residues. CDR1 and CDR2 (germline): SGHRS, YFSETQ. CDR3 nucleotide sequence: TGCGCCAGCTCATATGGCGGGGGCCTTGAAGCTTTCTTT. Amino acid sequence: CASSYGGGLEAFF.